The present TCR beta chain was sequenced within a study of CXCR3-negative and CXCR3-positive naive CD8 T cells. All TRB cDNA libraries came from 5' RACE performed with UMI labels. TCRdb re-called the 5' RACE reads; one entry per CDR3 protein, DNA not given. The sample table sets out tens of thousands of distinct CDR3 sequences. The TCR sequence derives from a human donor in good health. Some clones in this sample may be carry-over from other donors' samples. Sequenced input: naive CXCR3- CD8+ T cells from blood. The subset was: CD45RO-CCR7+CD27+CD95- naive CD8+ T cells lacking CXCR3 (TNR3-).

The CDR3 region is CSVEDEMTDSYEQYF. The chain is built from TRBV29-1 and TRBJ2-7; without DNA, the TCRdb call of TRBD1 cannot be checked. Germline CDR1 SQVTM, CDR2 ANQGSEA. CDR3 length: 15 residues.